This TCR beta chain originates from a study of blood T cell repertoires in COVID-19. Study information: Samples taken during acute and convalescent COVID-19 were collected in the United States, Italy and Spain. T cells, B-cell-depleted T cells, or PBMCs provided the cDNA or gDNA that served as material.

Data came from immunoSEQ multiplex PCR; TCRdb stores just in-frame clones and leaves some out. The table has approximately 190,000 clones, approximately 91% seen once; the top ten hold roughly 5.6%. V lost 4 bases to trimming and J lost 1 base, with 14 bases between them. CDR3 length: 15 residues. The germline CDR1 and CDR2 sequences are SGHRS and YFSETQ. This TCR was recovered from a woman aged 40 to 50 who had recovered from COVID-19. This rearrangement joins TRBV5-1 to TRBJ1-1, with D uncertain. Sequencing used peripheral blood. CDR3 in DNA: TGCGCCAGCAGCCTATCGTACGAACCGAACACTGAAGCTTTCTTT. This codes for CASSLSYEPNTEAFF.